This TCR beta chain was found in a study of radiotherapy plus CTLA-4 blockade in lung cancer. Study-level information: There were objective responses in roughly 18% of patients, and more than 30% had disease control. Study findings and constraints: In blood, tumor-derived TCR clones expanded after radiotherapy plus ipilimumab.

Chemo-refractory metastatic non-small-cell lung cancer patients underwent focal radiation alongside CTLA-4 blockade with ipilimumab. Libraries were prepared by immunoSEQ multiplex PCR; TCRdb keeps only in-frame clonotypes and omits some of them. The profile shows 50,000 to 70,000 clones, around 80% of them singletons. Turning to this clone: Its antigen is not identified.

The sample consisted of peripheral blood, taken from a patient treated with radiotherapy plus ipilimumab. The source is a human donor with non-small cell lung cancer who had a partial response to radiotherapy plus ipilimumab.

Here the CDR3 reads CASTSLGVRFNTEAFF. DNA of the CDR3: TGTGCCAGTACTTCCCTAGGGGTGCGGTTTAACACTGAAGCTTTCTTT. V gene TRBV19 combines with J gene TRBJ1-1, with D maybe TRBD1 (5 bases). CDR1 is LNHDA, CDR2 SQIVND, per germline (reference sequence). CDR3 length equals 16 residues. V was pared by 7 bases and J by 2 bases, with 20 bases between. The full variable domain, with the rest looked up from reference TRBV19 and TRBJ1-1, is DGGITQSPKYLFRKEGQNVTLSCEQNLNHDAMYWYRQDPGQGLRLIYYSQIVNDFQKGDIAEGYSVSREKKESFPLTVTSAQKNPTAFYLCASTSLGVRFNTEAFFGQGTRLTVV.